This TCR beta chain was captured by sequencing in a study of tumor-infiltrating lymphocytes in localized non-small cell lung cancer. Study details: Patients included smokers and never-smokers with various histologies, some sampled after neoadjuvant chemotherapy. Study results and limitations: Not all patients were TCR sequenced, owing to tissue quantity.

Sequencing used immunoSEQ multiplex PCR; TCRdb keeps in-frame clones, though not all of them. The sample lists about 16,000 clones; over 35% were seen once. The V end lost 4 bases, the J end lost 2 bases, and 24 bases lay between the germline ends. The germline V gene has CDR1 SGHAT and CDR2 FQNNGV. The CDR3 has 19 residues. Ten or more counts support this clone. Its target is not known. Sequenced sample: lung tumor tissue. The receptor was isolated from a human donor with non-small cell lung cancer. The rearrangement links TRBV11-2 to TRBJ1-3; D is undetermined. CDR3 sequence (DNA): TGTGCCAGCAGCTCGAAGATATTGGGATTCGTTTCCCCTGGAAACACCATATATTTT. Amino acids: CASSSKILGFVSPGNTIYF.